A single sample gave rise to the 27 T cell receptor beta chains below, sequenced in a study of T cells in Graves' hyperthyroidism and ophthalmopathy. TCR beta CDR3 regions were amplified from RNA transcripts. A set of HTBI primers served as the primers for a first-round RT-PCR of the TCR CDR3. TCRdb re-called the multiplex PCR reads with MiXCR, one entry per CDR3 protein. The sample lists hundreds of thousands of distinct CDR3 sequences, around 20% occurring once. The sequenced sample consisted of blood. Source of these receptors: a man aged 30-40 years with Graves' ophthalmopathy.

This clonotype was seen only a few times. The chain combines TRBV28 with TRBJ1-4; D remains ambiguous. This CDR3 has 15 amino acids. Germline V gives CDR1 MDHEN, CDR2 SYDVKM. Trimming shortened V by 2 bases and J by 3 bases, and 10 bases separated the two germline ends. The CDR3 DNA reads TGTGCCAGCAGTTTAATGGGGAGGGCTAATGAAAAACTGTTTTTT. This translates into CASSLMGRANEKLFF.

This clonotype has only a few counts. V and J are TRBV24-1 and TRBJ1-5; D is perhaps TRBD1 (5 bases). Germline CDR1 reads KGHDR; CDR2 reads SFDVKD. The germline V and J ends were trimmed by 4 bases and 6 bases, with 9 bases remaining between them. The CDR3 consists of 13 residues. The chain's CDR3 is CATSDSGFQPQHF. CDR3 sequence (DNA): TGTGCCACCAGTGACTCAGGGTTTCAGCCCCAGCATTTT.

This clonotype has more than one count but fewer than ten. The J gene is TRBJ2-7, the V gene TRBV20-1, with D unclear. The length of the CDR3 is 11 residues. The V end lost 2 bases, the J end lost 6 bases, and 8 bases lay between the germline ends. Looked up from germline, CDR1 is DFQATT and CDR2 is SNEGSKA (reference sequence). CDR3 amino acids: CSARPRSEQYF. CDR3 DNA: TGCAGTGCTAGACCTAGATCCGAGCAGTACTTC.

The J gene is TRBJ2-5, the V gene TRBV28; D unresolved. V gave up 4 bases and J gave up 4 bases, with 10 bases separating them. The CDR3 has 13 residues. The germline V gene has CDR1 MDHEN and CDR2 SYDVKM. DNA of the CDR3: TGTGCCAGCAGTTACGCAACGGGAGAGACCCAGTACTTC. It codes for CASSYATGETQYF. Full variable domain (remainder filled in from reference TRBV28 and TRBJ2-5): DVKVTQSSRYLVKRTGEKVFLECVQDMDHENMFWYRQDPGLGLRLIYFSYDVKMKEKGDIPEGYSVSREKKERFSLILESASTNQTSMYLCASSYATGETQYFGPGTRLLVL.

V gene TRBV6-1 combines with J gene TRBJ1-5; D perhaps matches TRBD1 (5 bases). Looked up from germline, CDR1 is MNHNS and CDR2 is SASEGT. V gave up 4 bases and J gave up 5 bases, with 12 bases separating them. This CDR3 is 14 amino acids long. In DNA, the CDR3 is TGTGCCAGCAGTGCCCCCGGGGCATATCAGCCCCAGCATTTT. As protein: CASSAPGAYQPQHF.

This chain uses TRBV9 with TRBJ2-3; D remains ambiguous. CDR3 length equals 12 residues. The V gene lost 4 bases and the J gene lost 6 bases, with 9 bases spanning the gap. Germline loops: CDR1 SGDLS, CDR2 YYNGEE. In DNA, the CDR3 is TGTGCCAGCAGCACCCAGTTTGATACGCAGTATTTT. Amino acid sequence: CASSTQFDTQYF.

CDR3 nucleotides: TGCGCCAGCAGCCAAGAACATGTCCGGACAGGTCATAATTCACCCCTCCACTTT. Its translation: CASSQEHVRTGHNSPLHF. The V gene is TRBV5-1, the J gene TRBJ1-6, with 7 bases that match TRBD1. The CDR3 is 18 residues long. Trimming cost V 4 bases and J 5 bases; bases outside gene matches: 15. Germline CDR1 reads SGHRS; CDR2 reads YFSETQ.

The chain's CDR3 is CSARRDSYGYTF. The CDR3 DNA reads TGCAGTGCTAGAAGGGACAGTTATGGCTACACCTTC. V is TRBV20-1 and J is TRBJ1-2; 7 bases match TRBD1. This CDR3 has 12 residues. V trimming: 2 bases; J trimming: 5 bases; junction bases outside the gene matches: 2. The germline V gene has CDR1 DFQATT and CDR2 SNEGSKA (reference sequence).

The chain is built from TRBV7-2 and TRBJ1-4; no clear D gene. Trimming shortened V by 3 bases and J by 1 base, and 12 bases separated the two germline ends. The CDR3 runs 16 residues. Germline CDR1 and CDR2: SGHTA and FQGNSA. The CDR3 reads CASSLEQLGTNEKLFF. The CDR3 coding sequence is TGTGCCAGCAGCTTGGAGCAACTCGGAACTAATGAAAAACTGTTTTTT.

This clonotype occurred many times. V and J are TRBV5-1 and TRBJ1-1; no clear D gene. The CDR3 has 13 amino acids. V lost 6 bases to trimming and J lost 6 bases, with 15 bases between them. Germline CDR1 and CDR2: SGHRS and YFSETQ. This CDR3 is CASTRVGQAEAFF. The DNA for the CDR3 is TGCGCCAGCACCCGGGTAGGTCAGGCTGAAGCTTTCTTT.

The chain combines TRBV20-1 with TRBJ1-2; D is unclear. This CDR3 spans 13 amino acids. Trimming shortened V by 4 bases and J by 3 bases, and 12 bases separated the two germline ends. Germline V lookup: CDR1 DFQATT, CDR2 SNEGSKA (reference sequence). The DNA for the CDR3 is TGCAGTGCTACCGGAGGCGAGGACTATGGCTACACCTTC. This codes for CSATGGEDYGYTF.

The CDR3 DNA reads TGCAGCGTTGAAGAAAGGGGACTAGAGACCCAGTACTTC. This gives the protein CSVEERGLETQYF. V gene TRBV29-1 combines with J gene TRBJ2-5, with D perhaps TRBD2 (6 bases). V was trimmed by 0 bases and J by 4 bases, leaving 9 bases between them. The CDR3 has 13 amino acids. Germline V gene data show CDR1 as SQVTM and CDR2 as ANQGSEA.

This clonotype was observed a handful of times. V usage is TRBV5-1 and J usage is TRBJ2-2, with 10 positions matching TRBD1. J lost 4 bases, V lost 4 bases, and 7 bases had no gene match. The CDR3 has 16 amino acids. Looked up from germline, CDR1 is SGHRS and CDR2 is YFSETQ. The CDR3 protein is CASSIDRGLGTGELFF. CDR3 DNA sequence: TGCGCCAGCAGCATCGACAGGGGGCTTGGCACCGGGGAGCTGTTTTTT.

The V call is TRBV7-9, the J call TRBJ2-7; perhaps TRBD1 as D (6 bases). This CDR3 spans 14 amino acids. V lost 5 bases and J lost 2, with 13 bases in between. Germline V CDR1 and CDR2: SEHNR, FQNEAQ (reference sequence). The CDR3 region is CASSPWTAPYEQYF. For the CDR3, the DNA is TGTGCCAGCAGCCCCTGGACAGCGCCCTACGAGCAGTACTTC.

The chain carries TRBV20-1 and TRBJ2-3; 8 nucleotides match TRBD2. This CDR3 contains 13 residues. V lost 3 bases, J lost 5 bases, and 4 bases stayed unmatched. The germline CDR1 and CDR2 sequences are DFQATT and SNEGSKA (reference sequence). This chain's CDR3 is CSARVAGLDTQYF. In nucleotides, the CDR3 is TGCAGTGCTAGGGTAGCGGGGTTAGATACGCAGTATTTT.

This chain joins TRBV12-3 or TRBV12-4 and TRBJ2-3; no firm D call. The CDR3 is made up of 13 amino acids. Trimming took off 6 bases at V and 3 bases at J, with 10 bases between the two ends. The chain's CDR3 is CASSSGLTDTQYF. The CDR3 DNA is TGTGCCAGCAGCTCCGGGCTGACAGATACGCAGTATTTT.

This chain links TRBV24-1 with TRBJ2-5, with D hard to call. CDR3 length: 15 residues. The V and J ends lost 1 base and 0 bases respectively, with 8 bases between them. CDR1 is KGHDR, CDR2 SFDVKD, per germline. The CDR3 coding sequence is TGTGCCACCAGTGATTTCGGAAACCACCAAGAGACCCAGTACTTC. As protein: CATSDFGNHQETQYF.

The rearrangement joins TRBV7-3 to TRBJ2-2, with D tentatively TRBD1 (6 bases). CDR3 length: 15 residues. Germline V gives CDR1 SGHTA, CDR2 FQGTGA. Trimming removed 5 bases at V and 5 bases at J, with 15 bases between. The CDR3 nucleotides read TGTGCCAGCAGCCAGACAGGCGGCCAAACCGGGGAGCTGTTTTTT. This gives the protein CASSQTGGQTGELFF.

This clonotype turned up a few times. The CDR3 sequence: CAISGKTSESSYEQYF. The CDR3 nucleotides read TGTGCCATCAGTGGAAAGACTAGCGAGAGCTCCTACGAGCAGTACTTC. The rearrangement uses TRBV10-3 and TRBJ2-7; 8 bases map to TRBD2. The V and J ends lost 4 bases and 0 bases, in that order; junction bases with no gene match: 8. The CDR3 totals 16 residues. CDR1 is ENHRY and CDR2 is SYGVKD in the germline V gene.

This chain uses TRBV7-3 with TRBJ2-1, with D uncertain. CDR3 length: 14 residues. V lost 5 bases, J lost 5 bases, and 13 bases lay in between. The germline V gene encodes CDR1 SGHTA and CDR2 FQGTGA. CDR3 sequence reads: CASSADGWDNEQFF. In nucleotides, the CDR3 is TGTGCCAGCAGCGCCGACGGCTGGGACAATGAGCAGTTCTTC.

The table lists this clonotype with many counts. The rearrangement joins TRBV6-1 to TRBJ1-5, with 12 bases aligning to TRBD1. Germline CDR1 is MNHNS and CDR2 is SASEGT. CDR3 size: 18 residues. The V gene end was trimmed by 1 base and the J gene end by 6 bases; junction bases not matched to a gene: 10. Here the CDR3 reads CASSEESGTGGRSQPQHF. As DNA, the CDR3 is TGTGCCAGCAGTGAAGAGTCAGGGACAGGGGGCCGGAGTCAGCCCCAGCATTTT.

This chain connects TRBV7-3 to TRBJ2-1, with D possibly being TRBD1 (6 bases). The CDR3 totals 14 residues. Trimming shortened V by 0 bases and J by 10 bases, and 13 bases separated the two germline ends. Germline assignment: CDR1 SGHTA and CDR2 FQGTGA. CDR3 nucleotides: TGTGCCAGCAGCTTAACGGGACAAAAGCCCGAGCAGTTCTTC. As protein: CASSLTGQKPEQFF.

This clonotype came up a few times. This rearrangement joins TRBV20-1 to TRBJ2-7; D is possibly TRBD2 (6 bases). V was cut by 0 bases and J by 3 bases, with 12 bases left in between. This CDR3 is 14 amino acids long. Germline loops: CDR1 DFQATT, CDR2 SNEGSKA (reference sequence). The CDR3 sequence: CSARDFTGGYEQYF. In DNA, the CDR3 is TGCAGTGCTAGAGACTTTACCGGGGGCTACGAGCAGTACTTC.

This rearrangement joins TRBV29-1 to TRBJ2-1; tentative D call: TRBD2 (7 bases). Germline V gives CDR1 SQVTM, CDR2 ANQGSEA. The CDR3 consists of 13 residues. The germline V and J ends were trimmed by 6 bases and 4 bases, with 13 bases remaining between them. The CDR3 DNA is TGCAGCGTGGGGGGGGCAAAGTACAATGAGCAGTTCTTC. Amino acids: CSVGGAKYNEQFF.

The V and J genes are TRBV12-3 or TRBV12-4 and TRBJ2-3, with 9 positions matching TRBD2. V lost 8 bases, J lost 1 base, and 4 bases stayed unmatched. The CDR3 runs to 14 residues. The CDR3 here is CASVAGGGTDTQYF. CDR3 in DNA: TGTGCCAGCGTTGCGGGAGGGGGCACAGATACGCAGTATTTT.

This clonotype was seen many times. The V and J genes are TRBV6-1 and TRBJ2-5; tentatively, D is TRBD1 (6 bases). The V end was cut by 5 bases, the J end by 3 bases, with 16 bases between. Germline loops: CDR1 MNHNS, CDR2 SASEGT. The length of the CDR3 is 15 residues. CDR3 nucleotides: TGTGCCAGCAGTCTGTGGACAGCCTCTAAAGAGACCCAGTACTTC. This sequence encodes CASSLWTASKETQYF.

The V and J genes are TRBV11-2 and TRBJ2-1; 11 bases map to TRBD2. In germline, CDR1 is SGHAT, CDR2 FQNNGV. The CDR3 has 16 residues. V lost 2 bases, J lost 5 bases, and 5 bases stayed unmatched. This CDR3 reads CASSLSLAGGDNEQFF. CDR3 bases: TGTGCCAGCAGCTTATCGCTAGCGGGAGGCGACAATGAGCAGTTCTTC.